This is a list of T cell receptor beta chains from one sample in a study of CD8+ T cells in alopecia areata. The method was immunoSEQ multiplex PCR; TCRdb's version includes in-frame clones alone and lacks a portion of them. The sample has 80,000 to 95,000 clones; 40% to 50% are singletons. Sequenced here: CD8+ T cells sorted from blood, sampled at week 24, from a patient treated with tofacitinib. These receptors originate from a human donor with alopecia areata. CDR3s include the opening cysteine and the closing phenylalanine or tryptophan. The D gene is left open where the match is weak. Size is stated for part of the rows, as once, few or many counts, or as a class when the clone is expanded.

CDR3 DNA: TGTGCCAGCGAAACGCTGGGCTACGAGCAGTACTTC; CDR3 protein: CASETLGYEQYF; D gene: NA; V gene: TRBV6-1; CDR3 length: 12; clone size: NA; J gene: TRBJ2-7
CDR3 DNA: TGTGCCAGCAGCTTAGGGGGCGGGGACTACGAGCAGTACTTC; CDR3 protein: CASSLGGGDYEQYF; D gene: NA; V gene: TRBV11-2; CDR3 length: 14; clone size: NA; J gene: TRBJ2-7
CDR3 DNA: TGTGCTAGTGGTTTGTCCCCCACTGAAGCTTTCTTT; CDR3 protein: CASGLSPTEAFF; D gene: NA; V gene: TRBV12-5; CDR3 length: 12; clone size: NA; J gene: TRBJ1-1
CDR3 DNA: TGCGCCAGCAGCCCACCCCCGGGACAGGGGTATGGCTACACCTTC; CDR3 protein: CASSPPPGQGYGYTF; D gene: TRBD1; V gene: TRBV5-1; CDR3 length: 15; clone size: few; J gene: TRBJ1-2
CDR3 DNA: TGTGCCTGGGCCATAACCTACGACACTGAAGCTTTCTTT; CDR3 protein: CAWAITYDTEAFF; D gene: NA; V gene: TRBV30; CDR3 length: 13; clone size: NA; J gene: TRBJ1-1
CDR3 DNA: TGTGCCAGCAGCTCGCCGGCTGGGGATGAGCAGTTCTTC; CDR3 protein: CASSSPAGDEQFF; D gene: NA; V gene: TRBV7-9; CDR3 length: 13; clone size: NA; J gene: TRBJ2-1
CDR3 DNA: TGCGCCAGCAGTGGAAGGGGTAGCAATCAGCCCCAGCATTTT; CDR3 protein: CASSGRGSNQPQHF; D gene: NA; V gene: TRBV4-1; CDR3 length: 14; clone size: NA; J gene: TRBJ1-5
CDR3 DNA: TGTGCCAGCAGCGCCTCCGGGACTAGCGGGAGGGCCTCCAATGAGCAGTTCTTC; CDR3 protein: CASSASGTSGRASNEQFF; D gene: TRBD2; V gene: TRBV7-9; CDR3 length: 18; clone size: once; J gene: TRBJ2-1
CDR3 DNA: TGCGCCAGCAGCCAAGATATACGGGACTTCTACAATGAGCAGTTCTTC; CDR3 protein: CASSQDIRDFYNEQFF; D gene: NA; V gene: TRBV4-3; CDR3 length: 16; clone size: NA; J gene: TRBJ2-1
CDR3 DNA: TGTGCCAGCAGCGCCCAGTCTGGGGCCAACGTCCTGACTTTC; CDR3 protein: CASSAQSGANVLTF; D gene: NA; V gene: TRBV9; CDR3 length: 14; clone size: few; J gene: TRBJ2-6
CDR3 DNA: TGCAGCGTTGCCCCGTCGGGACAGGTCTACGAGCAGTACTTC; CDR3 protein: CSVAPSGQVYEQYF; D gene: TRBD1; V gene: TRBV29-1; CDR3 length: 14; clone size: NA; J gene: TRBJ2-7
CDR3 DNA: TGTGCCAGCAGTCAAACAGGACTGACCGATACGCAGTATTTT; CDR3 protein: CASSQTGLTDTQYF; D gene: NA; V gene: TRBV28; CDR3 length: 14; clone size: few; J gene: TRBJ2-3
CDR3 DNA: TGTGCATTAGGCAGGGTCGGCGAGCAGTTCTTC; CDR3 protein: CALGRVGEQFF; D gene: NA; V gene: TRBV7-9; CDR3 length: 11; clone size: NA; J gene: TRBJ2-1
CDR3 DNA: TGTGCCAGCAGTTACTCTGGCCAGGGGAACGAGCAGTACTTC; CDR3 protein: CASSYSGQGNEQYF; D gene: NA; V gene: TRBV6-5; CDR3 length: 14; clone size: NA; J gene: TRBJ2-7
CDR3 DNA: TGCGCCAGCAGCCAAGATTTAAGGCCACTAGAGACCCAGTACTTC; CDR3 protein: CASSQDLRPLETQYF; D gene: NA; V gene: TRBV4-3; CDR3 length: 15; clone size: NA; J gene: TRBJ2-5
CDR3 DNA: TGTGCCATCAGTGAGGCGAGGGAGTTGTACGAGCAGTACTTC; CDR3 protein: CAISEARELYEQYF; D gene: NA; V gene: TRBV6-5; CDR3 length: 14; clone size: NA; J gene: TRBJ2-7
CDR3 DNA: TGCGCCAGCAGTCAGGGGTTAGAGCAGTTCTTC; CDR3 protein: CASSQGLEQFF; D gene: NA; V gene: TRBV5-1; CDR3 length: 11; clone size: NA; J gene: TRBJ2-1
CDR3 DNA: TGTGCCAGCAGCCAGACTAGCGGGAGAATAGAGGAGACCCAGTACTTC; CDR3 protein: CASSQTSGRIEETQYF; D gene: TRBD2; V gene: TRBV13; CDR3 length: 16; clone size: NA; J gene: TRBJ2-5
CDR3 DNA: TGTGCCAGCAGTTTCTCGGTCGGAAAGGTCTACGAGCAGTACTTC; CDR3 protein: CASSFSVGKVYEQYF; D gene: NA; V gene: TRBV27; CDR3 length: 15; clone size: NA; J gene: TRBJ2-7
CDR3 DNA: TGCAGCGTTGAAGATTGGGTCTCTGGGGCCAACGTCCTGACTTTC; CDR3 protein: CSVEDWVSGANVLTF; D gene: NA; V gene: TRBV29-1; CDR3 length: 15; clone size: NA; J gene: TRBJ2-6
CDR3 DNA: TGTGCCAGCAGTACCGGGACTGATTATGGCGAGCAGTACTTC; CDR3 protein: CASSTGTDYGEQYF; D gene: NA; V gene: TRBV9; CDR3 length: 14; clone size: few; J gene: TRBJ2-7
CDR3 DNA: TGCGCCAGCAGCTTGGAACCGATCTACGAGCAGTACTTC; CDR3 protein: CASSLEPIYEQYF; D gene: NA; V gene: TRBV5-1; CDR3 length: 13; clone size: NA; J gene: TRBJ2-7
CDR3 DNA: TGTGCCAGCAAGGGACAAGTGAACACCGGGGAGCTGTTTTTT; CDR3 protein: CASKGQVNTGELFF; D gene: NA; V gene: TRBV28; CDR3 length: 14; clone size: NA; J gene: TRBJ2-2
CDR3 DNA: TGTGCCAGCAGCGTGGGTTCCAACACTGAAGCTTTCTTT; CDR3 protein: CASSVGSNTEAFF; D gene: NA; V gene: TRBV9; CDR3 length: 13; clone size: few; J gene: TRBJ1-1
CDR3 DNA: TGCGCCAGCAGCAACCCCCGGGACTTCCATTACGAGCAGTACTTC; CDR3 protein: CASSNPRDFHYEQYF; D gene: NA; V gene: TRBV5-1; CDR3 length: 15; clone size: NA; J gene: TRBJ2-7
CDR3 DNA: TGTGCCATCGGGGACAAGGGCCCTGGGGCCAACGTCCTGACTTTC; CDR3 protein: CAIGDKGPGANVLTF; D gene: NA; V gene: TRBV6-5; CDR3 length: 15; clone size: few; J gene: TRBJ2-6
CDR3 DNA: TGCAGCGTTGAAGGCGGCCAGAACACTGAAGCTTTCTTT; CDR3 protein: CSVEGGQNTEAFF; D gene: NA; V gene: TRBV29-1; CDR3 length: 13; clone size: few; J gene: TRBJ1-1
CDR3 DNA: TGTGCCAGCGGCCTCGGGGCACAGGTCTACGAGCAGTACTTC; CDR3 protein: CASGLGAQVYEQYF; D gene: NA; V gene: TRBV6-5; CDR3 length: 14; clone size: few; J gene: TRBJ2-7
CDR3 DNA: TGTGCCAGCAGCTTAGTTATAGTCGAGCAGTACTTC; CDR3 protein: CASSLVIVEQYF; D gene: NA; V gene: TRBV11-2; CDR3 length: 12; clone size: medium-sized; J gene: TRBJ2-7
CDR3 DNA: TGTGCCAGCAGTGGGACAGGATCTAGCAATCAGCCCCAGCATTTT; CDR3 protein: CASSGTGSSNQPQHF; D gene: TRBD1; V gene: TRBV6-1; CDR3 length: 15; clone size: few; J gene: TRBJ1-5
CDR3 DNA: TGCGCCAGCAGCCAAGATTCTCACGGGGCGACAGATACGCAGTATTTT; CDR3 protein: CASSQDSHGATDTQYF; D gene: NA; V gene: TRBV4-3; CDR3 length: 16; clone size: NA; J gene: TRBJ2-3
CDR3 DNA: TGTGCCAGCAGTTACGGGGGGGGTAATCAGCCCCAGCATTTT; CDR3 protein: CASSYGGGNQPQHF; D gene: NA; V gene: TRBV27; CDR3 length: 14; clone size: NA; J gene: TRBJ1-5
CDR3 DNA: TGCGCCAGCAGTGAGTCATGGGGGTCTGAAGCTTTCTTT; CDR3 protein: CASSESWGSEAFF; D gene: NA; V gene: TRBV10-2; CDR3 length: 13; clone size: NA; J gene: TRBJ1-1
CDR3 DNA: TGTGCCAGCAGTACCACAGGGGCATCCGTGAACGAGCAGTACTTC; CDR3 protein: CASSTTGASVNEQYF; D gene: TRBD1; V gene: TRBV27; CDR3 length: 15; clone size: few; J gene: TRBJ2-7
CDR3 DNA: TGTGCCAGTAGTGGAGGGACTGAAGCTTTCTTT; CDR3 protein: CASSGGTEAFF; D gene: NA; V gene: TRBV19; CDR3 length: 11; clone size: NA; J gene: TRBJ1-1
CDR3 DNA: TGTGCCAGCAGCGTAGTGGTAGCGGGAGGCGGGGAGCTGTTTTTT; CDR3 protein: CASSVVVAGGGELFF; D gene: TRBD2; V gene: TRBV9; CDR3 length: 15; clone size: once; J gene: TRBJ2-2
CDR3 DNA: TGCGCCAGCACCTTCCAGGGGAACGATGGCTACACCTTC; CDR3 protein: CASTFQGNDGYTF; D gene: NA; V gene: TRBV5-1; CDR3 length: 13; clone size: NA; J gene: TRBJ1-2
CDR3 DNA: TGCGCCAGCAGCCAAGGGGGCGGAGCCTCCTACAATGAGCAGTTCTTC; CDR3 protein: CASSQGGGASYNEQFF; D gene: NA; V gene: TRBV4-1; CDR3 length: 16; clone size: many; J gene: TRBJ2-1
CDR3 DNA: TGTGCCAGCAGCTATACTGGATATACGCAGTATTTT; CDR3 protein: CASSYTGYTQYF; D gene: NA; V gene: TRBV7-9; CDR3 length: 12; clone size: few; J gene: TRBJ2-3
CDR3 DNA: TGTGCCAGTAGTATCCCCGCCTCGCCACGGAACAATGAGCAGTTCTTC; CDR3 protein: CASSIPASPRNNEQFF; D gene: NA; V gene: TRBV19; CDR3 length: 16; clone size: once; J gene: TRBJ2-1
CDR3 DNA: TGTGCCAGCTCAGGTCAGGGGAACACTGAAGCTTTCTTT; CDR3 protein: CASSGQGNTEAFF; D gene: NA; V gene: TRBV2; CDR3 length: 13; clone size: few; J gene: TRBJ1-1
CDR3 DNA: TGTGCCTGGAGCGCGTACCTAACTTCGCTTGCAACTAATGAAAAACTGTTTTTT; CDR3 protein: CAWSAYLTSLATNEKLFF; D gene: NA; V gene: TRBV30; CDR3 length: 18; clone size: NA; J gene: TRBJ1-4